These 10 T cell receptor beta chains were all obtained from the same sample, sequenced in a study of blood T cell repertoires in COVID-19. Sequenced by immunoSEQ multiplex PCR; TCRdb stores in-frame clones only, minus some. The sample consists of about 250,000 clones, 84% of them appearing once. Sequencing was done on a sample of peripheral blood. These receptors all stem from a man aged 50 or older with acute or convalescent COVID-19.

This sequence joins TRBV7-9 and TRBJ1-2; 12 bases align to TRBD1. Trimming at V came to 4 bases and at J to 4 bases, leaving 13 bases not matched to a gene. This CDR3 is 18 amino acids long. Germline CDR1 SEHNR, CDR2 FQNEAQ (reference sequence). The CDR3 DNA is TGTGCCAGCAGCTCTATCCGGGACAGGGGGCGAGTGGGCTATGGCTACACCTTC. Translation gives CASSSIRDRGRVGYGYTF.

This chain uses TRBV28 with TRBJ1-2; 7 bases match TRBD1. The CDR3 totals 11 residues. Trimming removed 7 bases from V and 10 bases from J; junction bases left unmatched: 6. CDR1 is MDHEN, CDR2 SYDVKM, per germline. CDR3 amino acids: CASILGQIYTF. CDR3 nucleotide sequence: TGTGCCAGCATCCTGGGACAGATCTACACCTTC.

This clone was seen just once. This chain links TRBV5-1 with TRBJ2-5; D may be TRBD1 (5 bases). Germline assignment: CDR1 SGHRS and CDR2 YFSETQ. V gave up 2 bases and J gave up 1 base, with 9 bases separating them. This CDR3 has 14 residues. The DNA for the CDR3 is TGCGCCAGCAGCTTAAGACAGCTCCAAGAGACCCAGTACTTC. It codes for CASSLRQLQETQYF.

The J gene is TRBJ2-2, the V gene TRBV30; D is possibly TRBD1 (5 bases). CDR1 is GTSNPN, CDR2 SVGIG, per germline (reference sequence). There are 11 residues in the CDR3. Trimming took off 4 bases at V and 8 bases at J, with 8 bases between the two ends. The CDR3 nucleotides read TGTGCCTGGACAGGGATGGGGGAGCTGTTTTTT. Translation gives CAWTGMGELFF.

This chain connects TRBV2 to TRBJ1-2; D is ambiguous. V dropped 4 bases and J dropped 8 bases, with 11 bases sitting between them. Germline CDR1 is SNHLY and CDR2 is FYNNEI. The CDR3 covers 12 residues. CDR3 loop: CASSAEGNGYTF. In DNA, the CDR3 is TGTGCCAGCAGTGCGGAGGGAAACGGCTACACCTTC.

The DNA for the CDR3 is TGTGCCAGCAGCCGATCCGTCGGGCCCCAGCATTTT. It encodes CASSRSVGPQHF. The chain links TRBV12-3 or TRBV12-4 to TRBJ1-5; D not resolved. The V and J ends lost 6 bases and 9 bases respectively, with 12 bases between them. The CDR3 runs 12 residues.

The J gene is TRBJ1-1, the V gene TRBV9; D is ambiguous. V was shortened by 0 bases and J by 2 bases, with 8 bases between the two germline ends. There are 14 residues in the CDR3. Germline V gene data show CDR1 as SGDLS and CDR2 as YYNGEE. In DNA, the CDR3 is TGTGCCAGCAGCGTAGAATCAACTAACACTGAAGCTTTCTTT. Protein product: CASSVESTNTEAFF.

On this clone: Compared with germline, one end of the junction differs, possibly owing to a read error. The chain links TRBV11-2 to TRBJ1-1, with 9 bases matching TRBD1. The germline gives CDR1 SGHAT, CDR2 FQNNGV. The CDR3 runs to 17 residues. CDR3 sequence: CASTLRVQGARPTEAFF. The CDR3, as DNA: TGTGCCAGCACCTTAAGGGTACAGGGGGCCCGCCCCACTGAAGCTTTCTTT.

The chain recombines TRBV13 with TRBJ1-2, with D unresolved. Trimming removed 8 bases at V and 8 bases at J, with 3 bases between. CDR1 PRHDT and CDR2 FYEKMQ come from the germline V gene (reference sequence). CDR3 size: 8 residues. The CDR3: CASPGYTF. CDR3 DNA sequence: TGTGCCAGCCCAGGCTACACCTTC.

This chain uses TRBV19 with TRBJ2-7; no clear D gene. This CDR3 is built from 14 residues. Deletions cut 5 bases from V and 3 bases from J, with 14 bases between. CDR1 is LNHDA and CDR2 is SQIVND in the germline V gene (reference sequence). DNA for the CDR3: TGTGCCAGTAGTCCAGGCCGATTGTACTACGAGCAGTACTTC. Translation: CASSPGRLYYEQYF.